The 25 T cell receptor beta chains reported below all come from one sample, sequenced in a study of blood T cell repertoires in COVID-19. Clones were sequenced by immunoSEQ multiplex PCR, and TCRdb holds only the in-frame ones, with some missing. The table includes approximately 200,000 clones, roughly 88% detected once. Sequencing used PBMCs or T cells enriched from blood (not recorded which). All receptors come from a woman aged 30 to 39 who had been exposed to COVID-19.

This chain's CDR3 is CASSLNGRGAYNEQFF. The CDR3 region has the DNA TGCGCCAGCAGCTTGAACGGGAGGGGGGCCTACAATGAGCAGTTCTTC. The chain carries TRBV5-1 and TRBJ2-1; TRBD2 matches at 8 bases. This CDR3 has 16 amino acids. The germline V gene encodes CDR1 SGHRS and CDR2 YFSETQ. The J segment lost 2 bases and the V segment lost 1 base, leaving 5 bases of the junction unmatched.

For the CDR3, the DNA is TGTGCCATCAGTGAGGAGGGCCGGGGGGAAAAACTGTTTTTT. This gives the protein CAISEEGRGEKLFF. This chain joins TRBV10-3 and TRBJ1-4, with D perhaps matching TRBD1 (5 bases). The V end was cut by 2 bases, the J end by 8 bases, with 12 bases between. The CDR3 spans 14 residues. Per the germline V gene, CDR1 is ENHRY and CDR2 is SYGVKD.

This clone was counted between two and nine times. This chain joins TRBV5-1 and TRBJ1-1, with 7 bases matching TRBD1. This CDR3 spans 14 amino acids. Germline values: CDR1 SGHRS, CDR2 YFSETQ. Unmatched junction bases numbered 9, after V lost 4 bases and J lost 6 bases. This CDR3 reads CASSPLGQYSEAFF. The CDR3 region has the DNA TGCGCCAGCAGCCCCTTGGGACAGTATTCTGAAGCTTTCTTT.

The rearrangement links TRBV6-4 to TRBJ2-1; 11 bases are shared with TRBD2. This CDR3 has 16 amino acids. Unmatched junction bases numbered 7, after V lost 5 bases and J lost 4 bases. Germline CDR1 is MRHNA and CDR2 is SNTAGT. The CDR3 region is CASSRSGTSGYNEQFF. CDR3 nucleotides: TGTGCCAGCAGTCGATCCGGGACTAGCGGTTACAATGAGCAGTTCTTC.

This clone was recorded once. The chain couples TRBV4-1 to TRBJ1-4; 10 bases match TRBD1. V shed 1 base and J 4 bases; nucleotides not matched to a gene: 3. Germline V gene sequence: CDR1 MGHRA, CDR2 YSYEKL. This CDR3 region has 16 residues. CDR3 in amino acids: CASSQGTGGGNEKLFF. CDR3 DNA: TGCGCCAGCAGCCAAGGGACAGGGGGAGGTAATGAAAAACTGTTTTTT.

This clone was seen a single time. J is TRBJ2-7 and V is TRBV23-1; D is possibly TRBD2 (6 bases). TRBV23-1 is filed as an ORF, its function uncertain. The CDR3 has 16 residues. V was clipped by 6 bases and J by 4 bases, with 22 bases between them. The CDR3 spells CASSRNSVGSFYEQYF. The CDR3 DNA reads as TGCGCCAGCAGCCGCAATAGTGTCGGGAGTTTTTACGAGCAGTACTTC.

The chain's CDR3 is CASSSTSGLGTDTQYF. The CDR3, as DNA: TGTGCCAGCAGCTCGACTAGCGGGCTCGGCACAGATACGCAGTATTTT. The rearrangement links TRBV7-3 to TRBJ2-3, with 10 bases lining up with TRBD2. Germline V gene data show CDR1 as SGHTA and CDR2 as FQGTGA. The V and J ends lost 4 bases and 1 base, in that order; junction bases with no gene match: 5. There are 16 residues in the CDR3.

This chain links TRBV3-1 (or the pseudogene TRBV3-2) with TRBJ2-7; the match to TRBD2 covers 10 bases. CDR3 size: 13 residues. The germline CDR1 and CDR2 sequences are LGHDT and YNNKEL (reference sequence). J was trimmed by 3 bases and V by 4 bases; bases with no gene match: 0. CDR3 protein: CASSRTSGYEQYF. The CDR3 DNA sequence: TGTGCCAGCAGCCGGACTAGCGGCTACGAGCAGTACTTC.

The chain employs TRBV7-9 and TRBJ1-2, with 9 bases identical to TRBD1. CDR1 and CDR2 from the germline V gene are SEHNR and FQNEAQ (reference sequence). V trimming: 0 bases; J trimming: 4 bases; junction bases outside the gene matches: 9. The CDR3 totals 17 residues. In nucleotides, the CDR3 is TGTGCCAGCAGCTTAGCCGGGACAGGGAGGGTCGGCTATGGCTACACCTTC. Its protein is CASSLAGTGRVGYGYTF.

The V and J genes are TRBV10-1 and TRBJ1-1; TRBD1 might be the D (6 bases). CDR1 is WNHNN and CDR2 is SYGVQD in the germline V gene (reference sequence). There are 14 residues in the CDR3. Trimming took off 0 bases at V and 4 bases at J, with 9 bases between the two ends. The CDR3 protein is CASSESGTITEAFF. In nucleotides, the CDR3 is TGCGCCAGCAGTGAGTCCGGGACAATCACTGAAGCTTTCTTT.

This rearrangement joins TRBV7-7 to TRBJ2-1; the match to TRBD1 covers 9 bases. There are 14 residues in the CDR3. Trimming removed 4 bases from V and 7 bases from J; junction bases left unmatched: 5. The germline V gene encodes CDR1 SSHAT and CDR2 FNYEAQ (reference sequence). CDR3 amino acids: CASSSDGTGNEQFF. The DNA for the CDR3 is TGTGCCAGCAGCTCCGACGGGACAGGGAATGAGCAGTTCTTC. The variable domain in full, completed from reference TRBV7-7 and TRBJ2-1, reads GAGVSQSPRYKVTKRGQDVTLRCDPISSHATLYWYQQALGQGPEFLTYFNYEAQPDKSGLPSDRFSAERPEGSISTLTIQRTEQRDSAMYRCASSSDGTGNEQFFGPGTRLTVL.

The rearrangement uses TRBV5-1 and TRBJ2-7, with 16 bases aligning to TRBD2. This CDR3 region has 17 residues. Germline CDR1 SGHRS, CDR2 YFSETQ. J gave up 6 bases and V 4 bases, and 10 bases lay outside the gene matches. In DNA form, the CDR3 reads TGCGCCAGCAGCCCGGGACTAGCGGGAGGGCCCTCCGGCGAGCAGTACTTC. Amino acids: CASSPGLAGGPSGEQYF.

This chain uses TRBV10-3 with TRBJ1-5; D remains ambiguous. The CDR3 extends over 15 amino acids. With 0 bases removed from V and 3 bases from J, the gap between germline ends came to 9 bases. CDR1 ENHRY and CDR2 SYGVKD come from the germline V gene. The CDR3 reads CAISESNNSNQPQHF. The CDR3 DNA follows: TGTGCCATCAGTGAGTCGAACAATTCCAATCAGCCCCAGCATTTT.

This sequence joins TRBV5-1 and TRBJ1-1; D might be TRBD1 (6 bases). The CDR3 is made up of 13 amino acids. Germline assignment: CDR1 SGHRS and CDR2 YFSETQ. With 1 base removed from V and 3 bases from J, the gap between germline ends came to 7 bases. Written as DNA, the CDR3 is TGCGCCAGCAGCTTGACAGGGTACACTGAAGCTTTCTTT. Its translation is CASSLTGYTEAFF.

This clone was counted a single time. In nucleotides, the CDR3 is TGCGCCAGCAGCTCCGGACATGGATTTGACGAGCAGTACTTC. This sequence encodes CASSSGHGFDEQYF. The V and J genes are TRBV5-1 and TRBJ2-7; D may be TRBD1 (5 bases). The length of the CDR3 is 14 residues. Germline CDR1 is SGHRS and CDR2 is YFSETQ. V dropped 3 bases and J dropped 5 bases, with 15 bases sitting between them.

This chain connects TRBV28 to TRBJ2-7; possible D gene TRBD2, 6 bases. Per the germline V gene, CDR1 is MDHEN and CDR2 is SYDVKM. The germline V and J ends were trimmed by 0 bases and 0 bases, with 15 bases remaining between them. The CDR3 loop spans 17 amino acids. The CDR3 bases are TGTGCCAGCAGTTTATGGCCGGGTTCGGAGGGCTCCTACGAGCAGTACTTC. Translated: CASSLWPGSEGSYEQYF. Together with reference TRBV28 and TRBJ2-7, the CDR3 gives the full variable domain: DVKVTQSSRYLVKRTGEKVFLECVQDMDHENMFWYRQDPGLGLRLIYFSYDVKMKEKGDIPEGYSVSREKKERFSLILESASTNQTSMYLCASSLWPGSEGSYEQYFGPGTRLTVT.

The genes are TRBV30 and TRBJ2-2; D may be TRBD2 (6 bases). With 2 bases removed from V and 2 bases from J, the gap between germline ends came to 15 bases. CDR3 length: 16 residues. Germline values: CDR1 GTSNPN, CDR2 SVGIG (reference sequence). The CDR3 region is CAWSLGGLVNTGELFF. The CDR3 nucleotides are TGTGCCTGGAGTTTGGGGGGTCTTGTCAACACCGGGGAGCTGTTTTTT. Looking up the rest from reference TRBV30 and TRBJ2-2 gives the full variable domain: SQTIHQWPATLVQPVGSPLSLECTVEGTSNPNLYWYRQAAGRGLQLLFYSVGIGQISSEVPQNLSASRPQDRQFILSSKKLLLSDSGFYLCAWSLGGLVNTGELFFGEGSRLTVL.

The chain joins TRBV28 to TRBJ2-1; a weak D match, TRBD1 (5 bases). Germline CDR1 reads MDHEN; CDR2 reads SYDVKM. The CDR3 consists of 12 residues. V gave up 9 bases and J gave up 4 bases, with 10 bases separating them. Written as DNA, the CDR3 is TGTGCCAGTGAGACAGAATACAATGAGCAGTTCTTC. It is translated as CASETEYNEQFF.

V usage is TRBV1 and J usage is TRBJ2-3; TRBD2 is taken as the D call from the table, unchecked against the DNA. TRBV1 represents a pseudogene. The CDR3 contains 10 residues. In DNA form, the CDR3 reads TGCACCAGCTGGGGGGTTACGCAGTATTTT. Amino acids: CTSWGVTQYF.

The CDR3 DNA sequence: TGTGCCAGCAGCTTAGAGTCAGGGATAGGAGAGACCCAGTACTTC. As protein: CASSLESGIGETQYF. This rearrangement joins TRBV7-9 to TRBJ2-5; the D gene is possibly TRBD1 (5 bases). V was shortened by 1 base and J by 4 bases, with 13 bases between the two germline ends. CDR1 and CDR2 (germline): SEHNR, FQNEAQ (reference sequence). This CDR3 has 15 residues.

This sequence joins TRBV19 and TRBJ1-1; D remains ambiguous. The CDR3 length is 14 residues. Germline V gene sequence: CDR1 LNHDA, CDR2 SQIVND (reference sequence). Trimming took off 2 bases at V and 0 bases at J, with 7 bases between the two ends. The CDR3 bases are TGTGCCAGTAGTATATCGGTGGTGAACACTGAAGCTTTCTTT. It yields the protein CASSISVVNTEAFF. The full variable domain, its missing parts supplied by reference TRBV19 and TRBJ1-1, is DGGITQSPKYLFRKEGQNVTLSCEQNLNHDAMYWYRQDPGQGLRLIYYSQIVNDFQKGDIAEGYSVSREKKESFPLTVTSAQKNPTAFYLCASSISVVNTEAFFGQGTRLTVV.

The chain has TRBV28 and TRBJ2-1; perhaps TRBD2 as D (5 bases). Germline V gene data show CDR1 as MDHEN and CDR2 as SYDVKM. The CDR3 consists of 20 residues. Deletions cut 5 bases from V and 0 bases from J, with 26 bases between. CDR3 in DNA: TGTGCCAGCAGTCCCACCATATGGACTGCACCAAAGAGCTCCTACAATGAGCAGTTCTTC. Translated: CASSPTIWTAPKSSYNEQFF.

This chain uses TRBV27 with TRBJ1-2; D unclear. This CDR3 contains 15 residues. The germline V and J ends were trimmed by 2 bases and 0 bases, with 10 bases remaining between them. The germline gives CDR1 MNHEY, CDR2 SMNVEV (reference sequence). In DNA form, the CDR3 reads TGTGCCAGCAGTTTAAGCCCTCAAACTAACTATGGCTACACCTTC. Encoded protein: CASSLSPQTNYGYTF.

This sequence joins TRBV11-2 and TRBJ2-7; D gene ambiguous. V was shortened by 1 base and J by 7 bases, with 8 bases between the two germline ends. This CDR3 comprises 12 residues. Germline CDR1 SGHAT, CDR2 FQNNGV. For the CDR3, the DNA is TGTGCCAGCAGCTTAGCCCCGGTAGAGCAGTACTTC. It specifies CASSLAPVEQYF. Based on the CDR3 plus reference TRBV11-2 and TRBJ2-7, the full variable domain is EAGVAQSPRYKIIEKRQSVAFWCNPISGHATLYWYQQILGQGPKLLIQFQNNGVVDDSQLPKDRFSAERLKGVDSTLKIQPAKLEDSAVYLCASSLAPVEQYFGPGTRLTVT.

V and J are TRBV25-1 and TRBJ2-7; D might be TRBD2 (6 bases). The CDR3 loop spans 13 amino acids. Germline assignment: CDR1 MGHDK and CDR2 SYGVNS. Trimming took off 1 base at V and 7 bases at J, with 11 bases between the two ends. The CDR3 loop is CASSEFGAGEQYF. CDR3 DNA sequence: TGTGCCAGCAGTGAATTTGGCGCGGGGGAGCAGTACTTC.